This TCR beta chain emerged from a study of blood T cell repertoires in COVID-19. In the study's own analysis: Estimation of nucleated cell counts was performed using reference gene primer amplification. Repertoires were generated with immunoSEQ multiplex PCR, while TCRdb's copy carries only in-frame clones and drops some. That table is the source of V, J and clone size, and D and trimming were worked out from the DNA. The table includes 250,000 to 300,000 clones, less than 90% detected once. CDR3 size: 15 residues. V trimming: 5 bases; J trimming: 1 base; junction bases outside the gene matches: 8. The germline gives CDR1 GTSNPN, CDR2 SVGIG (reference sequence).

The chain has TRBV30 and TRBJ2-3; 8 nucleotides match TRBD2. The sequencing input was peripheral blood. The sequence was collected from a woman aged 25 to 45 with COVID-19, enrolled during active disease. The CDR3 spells CAWEKAGARTDTQYF. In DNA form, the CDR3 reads TGTGCCTGGGAAAAAGCGGGGGCTCGCACAGATACGCAGTATTTT.